The clone carrying this TCR beta chain is medium-sized by frequency. The antigen is not known. V lost 1 base, J lost 7 bases, and 16 bases lay in between. The CDR3 length is 16 residues. Germline CDR1 SEHNR, CDR2 FQNEAQ (reference sequence). This entry comes from a study of cytomegalovirus exposure and HLA in healthy donors. The PCR used 60 Vbeta and 13 Jbeta primers. Generated by immunoSEQ multiplex PCR, the TCRdb table keeps only in-frame clones and is missing some. The sample table sets out tens of thousands of clones. General study results and limits: In most subjects, TCR beta sequences reportedly gave accurate predictions of HLA-A and HLA-B alleles. Later work showed greater clonal expansion in HLA-associated TCR beta chains than in equally common others. Reported results showed that the classifier diagnosed cytomegalovirus status with high specificity and sensitivity.

Material for sequencing was PBMCs. The chain links TRBV7-9 to TRBJ2-2; D unresolved. This receptor was obtained from a woman aged 25 to 39 in good health and CMV-seropositive. CDR3: CASSLGQAPYGGELFF. The CDR3 DNA reads as TGTGCCAGCAGCTTAGGGCAGGCACCCTACGGCGGGGAGCTGTTTTTT.